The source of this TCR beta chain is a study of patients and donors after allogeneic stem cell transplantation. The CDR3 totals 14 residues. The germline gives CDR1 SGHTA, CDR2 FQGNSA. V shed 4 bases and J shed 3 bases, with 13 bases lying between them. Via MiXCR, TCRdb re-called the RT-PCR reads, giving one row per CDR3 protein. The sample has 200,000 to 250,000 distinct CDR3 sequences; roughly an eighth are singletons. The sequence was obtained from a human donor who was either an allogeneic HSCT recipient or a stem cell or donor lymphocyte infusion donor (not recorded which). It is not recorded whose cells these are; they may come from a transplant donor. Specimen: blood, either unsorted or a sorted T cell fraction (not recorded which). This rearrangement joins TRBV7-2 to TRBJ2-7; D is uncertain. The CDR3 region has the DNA TGTGCCAGCAGCTCCCGATGGGCCGGCTACGAGCAGTACTTC. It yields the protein CASSSRWAGYEQYF.